The 25 T cell receptor beta chains in this list originate from one sample, sequenced in a study of blood T cell repertoires in COVID-19 (dated by TCRdb to about 2020). Library preparation was by the immunoSEQ multiplex PCR assay. TCRdb mirrors the immuneACCESS table, restricted to in-frame sequences. Some clones are absent from its copies; in checked studies, under half trace to an unresolved V gene, and the reason for the others is unknown. This sample comprises about 330,000 clones, about 85% of them detected only once. The ten largest account for around 6% of the sample. Source material: PBMCs or T cells enriched from blood (not recorded which). These receptors were obtained from a woman aged 25-40 years who had recovered from COVID-19.

CDR3 nucleotide sequence: TGTGCCAGCAGCCAAGATCGACAGCTAAATGAAAAACTGTTTTTT. Its protein is CASSQDRQLNEKLFF. V is TRBV3-1 (or the pseudogene TRBV3-2) and J is TRBJ1-4; TRBD1 is a possible D gene (5 bases). The V end lost 0 bases, the J end lost 5 bases, and 10 bases lay between the germline ends. This CDR3 spans 15 amino acids. CDR1 and CDR2 from the germline V gene are LGHDT and YNNKEL (reference sequence).

J is TRBJ1-6 and V is TRBV7-9; the D gene is possibly TRBD1 (6 bases). The CDR3 loop spans 15 amino acids. V was trimmed by 5 bases and J by 8 bases, leaving 16 bases between them. CDR1 and CDR2 from the germline V gene are SEHNR and FQNEAQ (reference sequence). The CDR3, as DNA: TGTGCCAGCAGCAAGGACAGCCGGGGAGATTCACCCCTCCACTTT. This encodes CASSKDSRGDSPLHF. Combining the CDR3 with reference TRBV7-9 and TRBJ1-6 gives the whole variable domain DTGVSQNPRHKITKRGQNVTFRCDPISEHNRLYWYRQTLGQGPEFLTYFQNEAQLEKSRLLSDRFSAERPKGSFSTLEIQRTEQGDSAMYLCASSKDSRGDSPLHFGNGTRLTVT.

A few counts support this clone. V is TRBV19 and J is TRBJ1-6; D ambiguous. V lost 4 bases to trimming and J lost 7 bases, with 5 bases between them. Per the germline V gene, CDR1 is LNHDA and CDR2 is SQIVND (reference sequence). The CDR3 extends over 12 amino acids. This CDR3 reads CASSTLNSPLHF. The CDR3 DNA sequence: TGTGCCAGTAGTACCCTAAATTCACCCCTCCACTTT.

This clone was seen only once. The chain couples TRBV11-3 to TRBJ1-1; D is unclear. V gave up 5 bases and J gave up 3 bases, with 10 bases separating them. CDR1 and CDR2 (germline): SGHNT, YENEEA. The CDR3 is 13 residues long. The CDR3 DNA reads TGTGCCAGCAGCCAAGGCGCGGACACTGAAGCTTTCTTT. Its translation is CASSQGADTEAFF.

This clone was detected only once. This chain links TRBV19 with TRBJ2-2; 9 bases match TRBD1. The CDR3 is 14 residues long. After removal of 9 bases from V and 2 bases from J, the junction contained 4 bases not matched to a gene. The germline gives CDR1 LNHDA, CDR2 SQIVND (reference sequence). CDR3 in amino acids: CASRGQGNTGELFF. DNA for the CDR3: TGTGCCAGCCGGGGACAGGGAAACACCGGGGAGCTGTTTTTT.

This chain links TRBV9 with TRBJ2-6; a weak D match, TRBD2 (5 bases). CDR1 is SGDLS, CDR2 YYNGEE, per germline. This CDR3 is 16 amino acids long. V was pared by 4 bases and J by 0 bases, with 11 bases between. DNA of the CDR3: TGTGCCAGCAGCCCCCTCCGGGACTCTGGGGCCAACGTCCTGACTTTC. Protein: CASSPLRDSGANVLTF.

V gene TRBV11-2 combines with J gene TRBJ2-2; a weak D match, TRBD1 (7 bases). Germline CDR1 and CDR2: SGHAT and FQNNGV. The CDR3 totals 16 residues. The V end lost 3 bases, the J end lost 1 base, and 12 bases lay between the germline ends. The CDR3 sequence: CASSFPGGQNTGELFF. The CDR3 DNA sequence: TGTGCCAGCAGCTTTCCAGGGGGGCAGAACACCGGGGAGCTGTTTTTT.

This clone appeared a few times. V gene TRBV6-5 combines with J gene TRBJ1-5; 9 bases align to TRBD1. The V gene end was trimmed by 6 bases and the J gene end by 6 bases; junction bases not matched to a gene: 6. The CDR3 is 14 residues long. CDR1 is MNHEY, CDR2 SVGAGI, per germline. The CDR3 DNA is TGTGCCAGCAGGGCTACAGGGGGCGGTCAGCCCCAGCATTTT. Protein: CASRATGGGQPQHF.

The chain uses TRBV19 and TRBJ1-5, with no clear D. CDR3 length: 14 amino acids. Germline CDR1 is LNHDA and CDR2 is SQIVND (reference sequence). The V gene lost 2 bases and the J gene lost 4 bases, with 9 bases spanning the gap. CDR3 DNA sequence: TGTGCCAGTAGTATATTAGCGGCTAATCAGCCCCAGCATTTT. The encoded protein is CASSILAANQPQHF.

The CDR3 reads CASSLEQHNSPLHF. DNA for the CDR3: TGCGCCAGCAGCTTGGAACAGCATAATTCACCCCTCCACTTT. The chain employs TRBV5-1 and TRBJ1-6; D is unclear. V was cut by 0 bases and J by 5 bases, with 6 bases left in between. The CDR3 length is 14 residues. Germline V gene sequence: CDR1 SGHRS, CDR2 YFSETQ. The full variable domain, completed using reference TRBV5-1 and TRBJ1-6, is KAGVTQTPRYLIKTRGQQVTLSCSPISGHRSVSWYQQTPGQGLQFLFEYFSETQRNKGNFPGRFSGRQFSNSRSEMNVSTLELGDSALYLCASSLEQHNSPLHFGNGTRLTVT.

The chain couples TRBV7-8 to TRBJ1-5; a weak D match, TRBD1 (6 bases). This CDR3 comprises 19 residues. Germline loops: CDR1 SGHVS, CDR2 FQNEAQ. Trimming pared 1 base from V and 3 bases from J, leaving 22 bases between. Here the CDR3 reads CASSLGRRGLAQANQPQHF. The CDR3 region has the DNA TGTGCCAGCAGCTTAGGACGCAGGGGTCTCGCCCAGGCCAATCAGCCCCAGCATTTT.

The rearrangement uses TRBV19 and TRBJ2-5; TRBD1 is a possible D gene (6 bases). V was clipped by 6 bases and J by 5 bases, with 16 bases between them. This CDR3 contains 14 residues. Germline-derived CDR1 and CDR2 are LNHDA and SQIVND (reference sequence). The CDR3 protein is CASSLSSGVETQYF. The CDR3 region has the DNA TGTGCCAGTAGCCTCTCCTCAGGGGTGGAGACCCAGTACTTC.

Written as DNA, the CDR3 is TGCGCCAGCAGCGCATATGGGGCGGACCCAGCTAACTATGGCTACACCTTC. This encodes CASSAYGADPANYGYTF. The V and J genes are TRBV5-1 and TRBJ1-2; D perhaps matches TRBD1 (5 bases). Trimming cost V 4 bases and J 0 bases, with 19 bases left between them. This CDR3 has 17 residues. Germline values: CDR1 SGHRS, CDR2 YFSETQ.

V is TRBV5-1 and J is TRBJ1-1; D not resolved. This CDR3 spans 14 amino acids. Trimming removed 4 bases from V and 2 bases from J, with 12 bases in between. Germline V CDR1 and CDR2: SGHRS, YFSETQ. CDR3 DNA: TGCGCCAGCAGCCCTCGTCTAAGCAACACTGAAGCTTTCTTT. This codes for CASSPRLSNTEAFF.

This sequence joins TRBV6-5 and TRBJ1-1; weak D call: TRBD1 (5 bases). The CDR3 extends over 14 amino acids. V lost 1 base and J lost 6, with 12 bases in between. Germline CDR1 and CDR2: MNHEY and SVGAGI. The CDR3 nucleotides read TGTGCCAGCAGTTACTTCCCCGGGGGACCTGAAGCTTTCTTT. It is translated as CASSYFPGGPEAFF.

This chain connects TRBV6-2 or TRBV6-3 to TRBJ1-1; 12 bases line up with TRBD1. Trimming at V came to 5 bases and at J to 0 bases, leaving 4 bases not matched to a gene. Germline CDR1 and CDR2: MNHEY and SVGEGT. This CDR3 is 16 amino acids long. The CDR3 bases are TGTGCCAGCAGTCGGGACAGGGGGCACATGAACACTGAAGCTTTCTTT. It yields the protein CASSRDRGHMNTEAFF.

V usage is TRBV7-3 and J usage is TRBJ2-3; TRBD2 aligns across 7 bases. Germline CDR1 and CDR2: SGHTA and FQGTGA. With V trimmed by 4 bases and J by 3 bases, 4 bases remained unmatched. This CDR3 comprises 14 residues. The CDR3, as DNA: TGTGCCAGCAGCTCCAGCGGGGTTACAGATACGCAGTATTTT. It encodes CASSSSGVTDTQYF.

The gene calls are TRBV9 and TRBJ1-3; no firm D call. CDR1 and CDR2 from the germline V gene are SGDLS and YYNGEE. This CDR3 is 16 amino acids long. The V and J ends lost 4 bases and 0 bases respectively, with 14 bases between them. The CDR3 nucleotides read TGTGCCAGCAGCCCCCGTCGTGCGGCCTCTGGAAACACCATATATTTT. It encodes CASSPRRAASGNTIYF.

The gene calls are TRBV7-2 and TRBJ1-2; D not certain. The CDR3 has 13 residues. Germline V gene lookup returns CDR1 SGHTA and CDR2 FQGNSA. V was trimmed by 3 bases and J by 6 bases, leaving 11 bases between them. CDR3 sequence reads: CASSLRQTDGYTF. The CDR3 bases are TGTGCCAGCAGCTTGAGGCAGACTGATGGCTACACCTTC.

The gene calls are TRBV5-1 and TRBJ1-4, with TRBD1 matching 11 bases. The CDR3 sequence is 17 residues long. Germline V gene data show CDR1 as SGHRS and CDR2 as YFSETQ. Trimming removed 4 bases from V and 0 bases from J; junction bases left unmatched: 5. In nucleotides, the CDR3 is TGCGCCAGCAGCCAGTGGGGACAGGGGGCAACTAATGAAAAACTGTTTTTT. Translated: CASSQWGQGATNEKLFF.

The chain uses TRBV5-1 and TRBJ2-7; D is unclear. The V gene lost 0 bases and the J gene lost 2 bases, with 6 bases spanning the gap. CDR3 size: 13 residues. CDR1 and CDR2 from the germline V gene are SGHRS and YFSETQ. In nucleotides, the CDR3 is TGCGCCAGCAGCTTGGGGCGGCCCTACGAGCAGTACTTC. Its protein product is CASSLGRPYEQYF.

The chain joins TRBV5-1 to TRBJ2-7; weak D call: TRBD1 (5 bases). The CDR3 is made up of 15 amino acids. The V gene lost 0 bases and the J gene lost 2 bases, with 12 bases spanning the gap. CDR1 is SGHRS and CDR2 is YFSETQ in the germline V gene. For the CDR3, the DNA is TGCGCCAGCAGCTTGGAGGCAGGGCACACCTACGAGCAGTACTTC. It specifies CASSLEAGHTYEQYF.

The V and J genes are TRBV18 and TRBJ1-1, with no clear D. With 5 bases removed from V and 8 bases from J, the gap between germline ends came to 9 bases. CDR1 and CDR2 (germline): KGHSH, LQKENI. The CDR3 totals 11 residues. CDR3 loop: CASSSVGEAFF. In DNA form, the CDR3 reads TGTGCCAGCTCATCCGTCGGGGAAGCTTTCTTT.

For the CDR3, the DNA is TGTGCCAGCAGCGGGCCCGGGACAGGGAATTCACCCCTCCACTTT. Translated, it gives CASSGPGTGNSPLHF. The V call is TRBV7-8, the J call TRBJ1-6; TRBD1 matches 9 bases. The CDR3 contains 15 residues. Trimming at V came to 5 bases and at J to 7 bases, leaving 6 bases not matched to a gene. The germline V gene encodes CDR1 SGHVS and CDR2 FQNEAQ.

This clone has just one count. The V and J genes are TRBV15 and TRBJ1-5, with 9 positions matching TRBD1. The CDR3 covers 18 residues. Losses at the gene ends were 1 base for V and 3 bases for J; bases not matched to a gene: 10. Germline-derived CDR1 and CDR2 are LNHNV and YYDKDF (reference sequence). The CDR3 region has the DNA TGTGCCACCAGCAGAGGTCTTATGGGGACAGGGTTCAATCAGCCCCAGCATTTT. Residues: CATSRGLMGTGFNQPQHF. The complete variable domain, with remaining parts taken from reference TRBV15 and TRBJ1-5, reads DAMVIQNPRYQVTQFGKPVTLSCSQTLNHNVMYWYQQKSSQAPKLLFHYYDKDFNNEADTPDNFQSRRPNTSFCFLDIRSPGLGDTAMYLCATSRGLMGTGFNQPQHFGDGTRLSIL.